Below are 14 T cell receptor beta chains sequenced from a single sample in a study of the immune and genomic landscape of osteosarcoma. Here immunoSEQ multiplex PCR was the method, and the copy in TCRdb shows in-frame clones only, minus some. The sample has some 390 clones, nearly 75% seen once; the top ten hold about 15%. Sequencing was done on a sample of metastatic tumor tissue from the lung. These receptor sequences come from a man aged 18 to 29 with osteosarcoma.

This chain connects TRBV11-2 to TRBJ2-1; 8 nucleotides line up with TRBD2. CDR3 length: 16 amino acids. V gave up 5 bases and J gave up 4 bases; unmatched junction bases: 10. Per germline, CDR1 SGHAT and CDR2 FQNNGV. The DNA for the CDR3 is TGTGCCAGCAGCCCGGGTGGCGGGAGGAGTTACAATGAGCAGTTCTTC. Translation gives CASSPGGGRSYNEQFF.

This clone was counted between two and nine times. J is TRBJ1-1 and V is TRBV30; maybe TRBD1 (5 bases). CDR1 is GTSNPN and CDR2 is SVGIG in the germline V gene (reference sequence). This CDR3 has 11 amino acids. Deletions cut 5 bases from V and 4 bases from J, with 8 bases between. This CDR3 is CAWWGGTEAFF. The CDR3 DNA sequence: TGTGCCTGGTGGGGGGGCACTGAAGCTTTCTTT.

This chain connects TRBV5-6 to TRBJ1-1, with TRBD1 as a possible D gene (5 bases). Germline CDR1 SGHDT, CDR2 YYEEEE. V lost 0 bases and J 8 bases, leaving 8 bases between the germline ends. The CDR3 has 12 residues. CDR3 in amino acids: CASSLAAGEAFF. For the CDR3, the DNA is TGTGCCAGCAGCTTGGCGGCAGGGGAAGCTTTCTTT.

This clone was seen only a few times. J is TRBJ1-2 and V is TRBV4-1; D gene ambiguous. CDR3 length equals 15 residues. V was clipped by 0 bases and J by 6 bases, with 14 bases between them. The germline gives CDR1 MGHRA, CDR2 YSYEKL. The CDR3 sequence is CASSQDLSGGNGYTF. CDR3 nucleotides: TGCGCCAGCAGCCAAGATCTGTCAGGTGGGAATGGCTACACCTTC.

This chain joins TRBV27 and TRBJ2-1; TRBD2 matches 9 bases. CDR3 size: 15 residues. V shed 7 bases and J 8 bases; nucleotides not matched to a gene: 12. The germline gives CDR1 MNHEY, CDR2 SMNVEV (reference sequence). The CDR3 protein is CASTRRAGGLDEQFF. CDR3 bases: TGTGCCAGCACCCGGCGAGCGGGAGGCCTGGATGAGCAGTTCTTC.

This clone has just a few counts. The CDR3 protein is CASSQAVGLTFNEKLFF. CDR3 bases: TGTGCCAGCAGCCAAGCAGTGGGCCTCACCTTTAATGAAAAACTGTTTTTT. The chain joins TRBV4-2 to TRBJ1-4; no firm D call. Per germline, CDR1 LGHNA and CDR2 YNFKEQ. This CDR3 has 17 residues. V was trimmed by 1 base and J by 4 bases, leaving 16 bases between them.

This clone was found a few times. V is TRBV7-2 and J is TRBJ2-1, with D perhaps matching TRBD2 (5 bases). This CDR3 has 15 amino acids. The V gene's germline CDR1 is SGHTA and CDR2 FQGNSA. V was cut by 2 bases and J by 2 bases, with 10 bases left in between. The CDR3 bases are TGTGCCAGCAGCTTAACGAGCGGTCCCTACAATGAGCAGTTCTTC. Translating it yields CASSLTSGPYNEQFF.

The chain recombines TRBV5-1 with TRBJ1-2; D unresolved. V lost 0 bases and J 3 bases, leaving 9 bases between the germline ends. The CDR3 totals 14 residues. The germline CDR1 and CDR2 sequences are SGHRS and YFSETQ. In DNA form, the CDR3 reads TGCGCCAGCAGCTTGGATACAGAAGACTATGGCTACACCTTC. Encoded protein: CASSLDTEDYGYTF.

This clone was counted a few times. The chain links TRBV4-1 to TRBJ1-3, with a tentative D call TRBD1 (5 bases). The V and J ends lost 8 bases and 0 bases respectively, with 11 bases between them. The CDR3 length is 14 residues. Germline CDR1 is MGHRA and CDR2 is YSYEKL. CDR3 bases: TGCGCCAGCGGGGGACGGAACTCTGGAAACACCATATATTTT. Protein product: CASGGRNSGNTIYF.

J is TRBJ2-5 and V is TRBV5-6, with unresolved D. The J call may be incorrect, as the DNA end agrees better with TRBJ2-7. The CDR3 runs 13 residues. Germline V gene data show CDR1 as SGHDT and CDR2 as YYEEEE. The CDR3 DNA reads as TGTGCCAGCAGCTTGGACGGATACTACGAGCAGTACTTC. Its protein product is CASSLDGYYEQYF.

The chain couples TRBV7-8 to TRBJ1-1; weak D call: TRBD1 (5 bases). The V gene lost 5 bases and the J gene lost 1 base, with 8 bases spanning the gap. CDR1 SGHVS and CDR2 FQNEAQ come from the germline V gene. The CDR3 extends over 13 amino acids. The CDR3 coding sequence is TGTGCCAGCAGCAACACAGGGAACACTGAAGCTTTCTTT. Translation gives CASSNTGNTEAFF.

DNA of the CDR3: TGTGCCAGCAGTTCCCAGGGGGATGAGCAGTTCTTC. It is translated as CASSSQGDEQFF. The V gene is TRBV6-5, the J gene TRBJ2-1, with TRBD1 matching 7 bases. Trimming cost V 4 bases and J 8 bases; bases outside gene matches: 2. The germline V gene encodes CDR1 MNHEY and CDR2 SVGAGI. The CDR3 contains 12 residues.

This clone was seen a few times. The chain has TRBV5-6 and TRBJ2-1, with 9 bases lining up with TRBD2. This CDR3 is built from 18 residues. The V gene's germline CDR1 is SGHDT and CDR2 YYEEEE. Losses at the gene ends were 3 bases for V and 0 bases for J; bases not matched to a gene: 10. In nucleotides, the CDR3 is TGTGCCAGCAGCTCACCTCGCAGGGGACTAGCCTCCTACAATGAGCAGTTCTTC. Protein: CASSSPRRGLASYNEQFF. Drawing the rest from reference TRBV5-6 and TRBJ2-1, the complete variable domain is DAGVTQSPTHLIKTRGQQVTLRCSPKSGHDTVSWYQQALGQGPQFIFQYYEEEERQRGNFPDRFSGHQFPNYSSELNVNALLLGDSALYLCASSSPRRGLASYNEQFFGPGTRLTVL.

CDR3 protein: CASSFPVDTIYF. In DNA form, the CDR3 reads TGTGCCAGCAGCTTCCCCGTAGACACCATATATTTT. The V and J genes are TRBV7-9 and TRBJ1-3, with D uncertain. There are 12 residues in the CDR3. The V gene lost 3 bases and the J gene lost 8 bases, with 8 bases spanning the gap. Per germline, CDR1 SEHNR and CDR2 FQNEAQ (reference sequence).